The next 3 T cell receptor beta chains were all read from a single sample in a study of T cell responses to AZD1222 COVID-19 vaccine. The assay was immunoSEQ multiplex PCR, and TCRdb's table has in-frame clones only and misses some. The repertoire holds approximately 100,000 clones, with about 86% as singletons. Sequenced here: peripheral blood, sampled on day 0 of AZD1222 vaccination. Source of these receptors: an adult in good health.

The chain combines TRBV27 with TRBJ1-6; D gene ambiguous. The CDR3 length is 15 residues. V lost 3 bases, J lost 0 bases, and 6 bases lay in between. The germline CDR1 and CDR2 sequences are MNHEY and SMNVEV (reference sequence). The CDR3 sequence: CASSFQSSYNSPLHF. CDR3 DNA sequence: TGTGCCAGCAGTTTCCAGAGCTCCTATAATTCACCCCTCCACTTT.

The chain recombines TRBV11-1 with TRBJ2-7; D call uncertain. The CDR3 is 12 residues long. Trimming cost V 0 bases and J 3 bases, with 3 bases left between them. The germline V gene encodes CDR1 SGHAT and CDR2 FQDESV (reference sequence). CDR3 loop: CASSLAGYEQYF. DNA of the CDR3: TGTGCCAGCAGCTTAGCAGGCTACGAGCAGTACTTC.

V gene TRBV4-3 combines with J gene TRBJ1-4; D might be TRBD1 (5 bases). Germline CDR1 reads LGHNA; CDR2 reads YSLEER. V lost 0 bases, J lost 7 bases, and 15 bases lay in between. The CDR3 contains 16 residues. The CDR3 DNA follows: TGCGCCAGCAGCCAAGAAGTAGAGGGGCATGGTGAAAAACTGTTTTTT. This translates into CASSQEVEGHGEKLFF.